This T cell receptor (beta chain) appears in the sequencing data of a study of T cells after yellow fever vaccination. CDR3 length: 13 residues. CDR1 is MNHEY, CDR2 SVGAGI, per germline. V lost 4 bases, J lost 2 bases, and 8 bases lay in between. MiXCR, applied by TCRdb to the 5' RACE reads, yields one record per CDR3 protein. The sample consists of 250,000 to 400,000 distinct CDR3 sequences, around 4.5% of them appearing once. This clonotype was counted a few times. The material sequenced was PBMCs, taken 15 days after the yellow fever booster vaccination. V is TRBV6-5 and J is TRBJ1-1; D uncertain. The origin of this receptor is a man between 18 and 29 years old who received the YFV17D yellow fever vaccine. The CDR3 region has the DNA TGTGCCAGCAGTTTCGTGATTAACACTGAAGCTTTCTTT. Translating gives CASSFVINTEAFF.